The 13 T cell receptor beta chains listed next were all sequenced from one sample in a study of blood T cell repertoires in COVID-19. Libraries were prepared by immunoSEQ multiplex PCR; TCRdb keeps only in-frame clonotypes and omits some of them. The repertoire holds about 300,000 clones, with 85% to 90% as singletons. The sequencing sample was made of peripheral blood. Every receptor here comes from a woman in her 30s with COVID-19, enrolled during active disease.

The V and J genes are TRBV11-3 and TRBJ2-2, with 14 bases identical to TRBD2. This CDR3 contains 17 residues. Looked up from germline, CDR1 is SGHNT and CDR2 is YENEEA. V gave up 1 base and J gave up 7 bases; unmatched junction bases: 5. This CDR3 reads CASSLATSGGAVGELFF. Written as DNA, the CDR3 is TGTGCCAGCAGCTTAGCGACTAGCGGGGGGGCCGTCGGGGAGCTGTTTTTT. The full variable domain, its missing parts supplied by reference TRBV11-3 and TRBJ2-2, is EAGVVQSPRYKIIEKKQPVAFWCNPISGHNTLYWYLQNLGQGPELLIRYENEEAVDDSQLPKDRFSAERLKGVDSTLKIQPAELGDSAVYLCASSLATSGGAVGELFFGEGSRLTVL.

The chain joins TRBV18 to TRBJ1-6; TRBD1 matches at 12 bases. J gave up 5 bases and V 1 base, and 3 bases lay outside the gene matches. The CDR3 consists of 17 residues. Germline V gives CDR1 KGHSH, CDR2 LQKENI. The CDR3 loop reads CASSPRDRGQNNSPLHF. The CDR3 DNA is TGTGCCAGCTCACCACGGGACAGGGGGCAAAATAATTCACCCCTCCACTTT. Full variable domain (outside the CDR3, taken from reference TRBV18 and TRBJ1-6): NAGVMQNPRHLVRRRGQEARLRCSPMKGHSHVYWYRQLPEEGLKFMVYLQKENIIDESGMPKERFSAEFPKEGPSILRIQQVVRGDSAAYFCASSPRDRGQNNSPLHFGNGTRLTVT.

CDR3 region: CASSFLGTGGNQPQHF. CDR3 coding DNA: TGTGCCAGCAGTTTCCTTGGGACAGGCGGGAATCAGCCCCAGCATTTT. The rearrangement uses TRBV28 and TRBJ1-5; the match to TRBD1 covers 8 bases. The CDR3 contains 16 residues. Germline CDR1 MDHEN, CDR2 SYDVKM. The ends lost 3 bases at V and 4 bases at J; junction bases unmatched: 8.

The chain has TRBV29-1 and TRBJ2-5, with 7 positions matching TRBD1. Germline V gene data show CDR1 as SQVTM and CDR2 as ANQGSEA. Trimming cost V 5 bases and J 0 bases; bases outside gene matches: 9. The CDR3 has 15 residues. The CDR3 DNA is TGCAGCGTTAAAGCCGGGACAGCCAACCAAGAGACCCAGTACTTC. Translation: CSVKAGTANQETQYF. The complete variable domain, with remaining parts taken from reference TRBV29-1 and TRBJ2-5, reads SAVISQKPSRDICQRGTSLTIQCQVDSQVTMMFWYRQQPGQSLTLIATANQGSEATYESGFVIDKFPISRPNLTFSTLTVSNMSPEDSSIYLCSVKAGTANQETQYFGPGTRLLVL.

V usage is TRBV5-1 and J usage is TRBJ2-5, with D possibly matching TRBD2 (6 bases). V lost 4 bases, J lost 5 bases, and 24 bases lay in between. Per the germline V gene, CDR1 is SGHRS and CDR2 is YFSETQ. CDR3 length equals 17 residues. CDR3 in amino acids: CASSKGFAGISRETQYF. CDR3 nucleotide sequence: TGCGCCAGCAGCAAGGGCTTTGCGGGGATCTCCCGGGAGACCCAGTACTTC.

V and J are TRBV7-9 and TRBJ1-4, with 7 bases that match TRBD1. The trim removed 3 bases at V and 8 bases at J, leaving 15 bases unmatched. The CDR3 is made up of 17 amino acids. Germline lookup yields CDR1 SEHNR and CDR2 FQNEAQ (reference sequence). The CDR3, as DNA: TGTGCCAGCAGCTTGCCCTACCCAGGAACAGGGGTCGAAAAACTGTTTTTT. This encodes CASSLPYPGTGVEKLFF.

V gene TRBV29-1 combines with J gene TRBJ1-2; no firm D call. There are 13 residues in the CDR3. Per germline, CDR1 SQVTM and CDR2 ANQGSEA. Trimming left V 0 bases short and J 2 bases short, with 7 bases between. The DNA for the CDR3 is TGCAGCGTTGAAGACACAGAGAACTATGGCTACACCTTC. This codes for CSVEDTENYGYTF.

In this sample, this clone turned up once. The V and J genes are TRBV2 and TRBJ1-1; D unresolved. Between the trimmed V and J ends, which lost 6 bases and 0 bases, there was a span of 8 bases. Per the germline V gene, CDR1 is SNHLY and CDR2 is FYNNEI. This CDR3 region has 13 residues. The CDR3 DNA sequence: TGTGCCAGCAGCACAGAGTTGAACACTGAAGCTTTCTTT. Its translation is CASSTELNTEAFF.

The chain employs TRBV5-1 and TRBJ2-3; the match to TRBD2 covers 8 bases. Losses at the gene ends were 4 bases for V and 6 bases for J; bases not matched to a gene: 7. CDR1 and CDR2 (germline): SGHRS, YFSETQ. The CDR3 is made up of 14 amino acids. CDR3 DNA sequence: TGCGCCAGCAGCAGAACGGGGGGGCCGGATACGCAGTATTTT. Translating gives CASSRTGGPDTQYF.

The chain recombines TRBV27 with TRBJ2-2; 11 bases are a match to TRBD1. Germline V gives CDR1 MNHEY, CDR2 SMNVEV (reference sequence). The CDR3 runs to 18 residues. V trimming: 3 bases; J trimming: 5 bases; junction bases outside the gene matches: 11. The CDR3 DNA sequence: TGTGCCAGCAGTTTGGATTCACGGACAGGGGGCCGGACCGGGGAGCTGTTTTTT. This sequence encodes CASSLDSRTGGRTGELFF.

The genes are TRBV4-2 and TRBJ1-6; D not certain. There are 13 residues in the CDR3. The germline V and J ends were trimmed by 0 bases and 10 bases, with 7 bases remaining between them. From germline, CDR1 is LGHNA and CDR2 YNFKEQ. In DNA, the CDR3 is TGTGCCAGCAGCCAAGATAATATGTCACCCCTCCACTTT. Residues: CASSQDNMSPLHF.

This clone was seen a single time. The sample carries other DNA sequences with the same CDR3. The chain links TRBV7-9 to TRBJ1-1, with TRBD1 as a possible D gene (5 bases). The germline V gene encodes CDR1 SEHNR and CDR2 FQNEAQ (reference sequence). The V end lost 5 bases, the J end lost 2 bases, and 9 bases lay between the germline ends. The CDR3 has 13 amino acids. CDR3 amino acids: CASSLTANTEAFF. The CDR3, as DNA: TGTGCCAGCAGCCTGACAGCCAACACTGAAGCTTTCTTT.

The chain recombines TRBV4-1 with TRBJ1-5, with TRBD1 identical over 8 bases. J was trimmed by 9 bases and V by 1 base; bases with no gene match: 8. The germline gives CDR1 MGHRA, CDR2 YSYEKL. CDR3 size: 15 residues. The CDR3 spells CASSQVGRGRGPQHF. In DNA form, the CDR3 reads TGCGCCAGCAGCCAAGTCGGCAGGGGGCGAGGGCCCCAGCATTTT.